This T cell receptor (beta chain) was sequenced during a study of blood T cells in healthy people across ages. CDR1 is SEHNR, CDR2 FQNEAQ, per germline (reference sequence). This CDR3 spans 15 amino acids. V shed 3 bases, J shed 2 bases, and the junction held 5 bases outside the gene matches. Primed by a sample-barcoded 5' primer and a J-beta primer mix, a second PCR proceeded for about 6 to 11 cycles. In TCRdb, the 5' RACE reads were re-called with MiXCR into one record per CDR3 protein. Of 540,000 or so distinct CDR3 sequences in the sample, 27% were seen once. Whole-study findings and limits: Diversity was higher, and naive CD4+ cells more numerous, in long-lived donors than in aged donors. It was not known whether donors were CMV positive (a possible confounder of expanded clonotype changes).

This clonotype was seen a few times. Its antigen remains unidentified. The clonotype originates from a woman aged 70-85 years in good health. The sample comprised blood. This chain uses TRBV7-9 with TRBJ2-3; 7 positions agree with TRBD1. CDR3 nucleotide sequence: TGTGCCAGCAGCTTTTTGACAGGGATCACAGATACGCAGTATTTT. This codes for CASSFLTGITDTQYF.